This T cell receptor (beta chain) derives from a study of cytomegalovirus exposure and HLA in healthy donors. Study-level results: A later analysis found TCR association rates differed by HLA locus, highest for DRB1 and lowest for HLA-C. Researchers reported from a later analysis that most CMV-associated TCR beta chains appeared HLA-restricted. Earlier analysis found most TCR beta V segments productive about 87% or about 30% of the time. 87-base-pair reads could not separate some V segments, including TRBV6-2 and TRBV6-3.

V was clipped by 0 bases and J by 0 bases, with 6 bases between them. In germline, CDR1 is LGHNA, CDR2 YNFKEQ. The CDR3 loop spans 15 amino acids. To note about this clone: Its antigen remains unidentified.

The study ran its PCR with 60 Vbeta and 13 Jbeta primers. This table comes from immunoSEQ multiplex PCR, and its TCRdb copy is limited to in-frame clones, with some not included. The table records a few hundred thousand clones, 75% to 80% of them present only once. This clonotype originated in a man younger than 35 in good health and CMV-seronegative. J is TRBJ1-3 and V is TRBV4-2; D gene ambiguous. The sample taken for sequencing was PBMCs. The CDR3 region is CASSQEQHSGNTIYF. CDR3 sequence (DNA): TGTGCCAGCAGCCAAGAACAGCACTCTGGAAACACCATATATTTT.